Following are 29 T cell receptor beta chains from one sample sequenced in a study of vaccination and CD4 T cells after COVID-19. Specified treatment: roughly 10-day PBMC culture with coronavirus spike peptide pools or control peptides (ViraFEST assay). It was before the COVID-19 pandemic (2011-2018) that the unexposed donor's CD4+ T cells were collected. These receptors' targets are unknown. Cultured CD4+ T-cell DNA underwent Oncomine TCR Beta short-read sequencing. TCRdb reprocessed the PCR reads with MiXCR, giving one entry per CDR3 protein. The repertoire includes a few thousand distinct CDR3 sequences, 20% to 25% of them detected once, and around 16% sits in the top ten. The sequenced sample consisted of CD4+ T cells from blood, cultured in vitro. The receptors stem from a human donor in good health.

The genes are TRBV18 and TRBJ1-5; weak D call: TRBD1 (6 bases). The CDR3 length is 13 residues. The germline V and J ends were trimmed by 4 bases and 16 bases, with 20 bases remaining between them. Germline CDR1 reads KGHSH; CDR2 reads LQKENI. As DNA, the CDR3 is TGTGCCAGCTCACGAGAGATAGGACAGCGGGGCCATTTT. It is translated as CASSREIGQRGHF. The variable domain in full, with the rest retrieved from reference TRBV18 and TRBJ1-5, is NAGVMQNPRHLVRRRGQEARLRCSPMKGHSHVYWYRQLPEEGLKFMVYLQKENIIDESGMPKERFSAEFPKEGPSILRIQQVVRGDSAAYFCASSREIGQRGHFGDGTRLSIL.

With respect to this clonotype: An end of the junction does not agree with germline; a read error may underlie this. The gene calls are TRBV6-5 and TRBJ1-6; tentative D call: TRBD1 (6 bases). CDR3 size: 18 residues. Germline V gene lookup returns CDR1 MNHEY and CDR2 SVGAGI. Written as DNA, the CDR3 is TGTGCCAGCGGTTACTCTGGGGTGGTTGCTCAGGGGATATCACCCCTCCACTTT. Amino acid sequence: CASGYSGVVAQGISPLHF.

This clonotype appeared a few times. The rearrangement links TRBV20-1 to TRBJ2-1; the D gene could be TRBD1 or TRBD2 (5 bases each). CDR3 length: 15 residues. V lost 0 bases to trimming and J lost 4 bases, with 13 bases between them. Germline V gene sequence: CDR1 DFQATT, CDR2 SNEGSKA (reference sequence). The CDR3 is CSAREGRQPYNEQFF. Here the CDR3 DNA reads TGCAGTGCTAGAGAGGGGAGACAGCCTTACAATGAGCAGTTCTTC.

Relative to its sample, this clonotype is large. The V and J genes are TRBV15 and TRBJ1-5; D not certain. V lost 1 base to trimming and J lost 1 base, with 11 bases between them. CDR1 is LNHNV, CDR2 YYDKDF, per germline (reference sequence). The CDR3 has 16 residues. CDR3 amino acids: CATSRAKVRSNQPQHF. CDR3 nucleotides: TGTGCCACCAGCAGAGCAAAGGTCAGAAGCAATCAGCCCCAGCATTTT.

V gene TRBV5-1 combines with J gene TRBJ2-7; 8 positions match TRBD1. With 3 bases clipped from V and 13 bases from J, the junction kept 12 bases outside the gene matches. Germline lookup yields CDR1 SGHRS and CDR2 YFSETQ. The CDR3 is made up of 13 amino acids. The CDR3 DNA reads TGCGCCAGCAGCTCTTCCGGGACAGGTAGGGGATACTTC. This codes for CASSSSGTGRGYF.

Here the CDR3 reads CASSSPFRGRSPLHF. CDR3 nucleotide sequence: TGTGCCAGCAGCTCGCCTTTTAGGGGGAGATCACCCCTCCACTTT. The V call is TRBV7-2, the J call TRBJ1-6; perhaps TRBD1 as D (6 bases). CDR1 SGHTA and CDR2 FQGNSA come from the germline V gene. CDR3 length: 15 amino acids. V was cut by 4 bases and J by 10 bases, with 17 bases left in between. The variable domain in full, with the rest retrieved from reference TRBV7-2 and TRBJ1-6, is GAGVSQSPSNKVTEKGKDVELRCDPISGHTALYWYRQSLGQGLEFLIYFQGNSAPDKSGLPSDRFSAERTGGSVSTLTIQRTQQEDSAVYLCASSSPFRGRSPLHFGNGTRLTVT.

The V gene is TRBV27, the J gene TRBJ2-3; a possible D gene is TRBD2 (6 bases). Germline-derived CDR1 and CDR2 are MNHEY and SMNVEV (reference sequence). This CDR3 contains 16 residues. The germline V and J ends were trimmed by 3 bases and 2 bases, with 15 bases remaining between them. CDR3 nucleotide sequence: TGTGCCAGCAGTTTGGATAGGGAGGCAAACACAGATACGCAGTATTTT. Amino acids: CASSLDREANTDTQYF.

This chain links TRBV2 with TRBJ2-3; possibly TRBD2 for D (5 bases). The CDR3 is made up of 14 amino acids. CDR1 is SNHLY and CDR2 is FYNNEI in the germline V gene. The V end lost 8 bases, the J end lost 2 bases, and 14 bases lay between the germline ends. In DNA, the CDR3 is TGTGCCAGCCTAGAAGATAGCGTCACAGATACGCAGTATTTT. Protein sequence: CASLEDSVTDTQYF.

Sample share makes this clonotype hyperexpanded (1% or more). V usage is TRBV30 and J usage is TRBJ1-2, with D perhaps matching TRBD1 (6 bases). The V end was cut by 5 bases, the J end by 2 bases, with 9 bases between. The CDR3 has 12 amino acids. The germline CDR1 and CDR2 sequences are GTSNPN and SVGIG (reference sequence). The DNA for the CDR3 is TGTGCCTGGGGACAGTTCAACTATGGCTACACCTTC. Encoded protein: CAWGQFNYGYTF.

The chain carries TRBV30 and TRBJ2-5; D call uncertain. This CDR3 has 12 amino acids. The V and J ends lost 8 bases and 3 bases respectively, with 13 bases between them. Germline V gene data show CDR1 as GTSNPN and CDR2 as SVGIG (reference sequence). The CDR3 DNA reads TGTGCCACGACCAATCGTAAAGAGACCCAGTACTTC. This codes for CATTNRKETQYF.

This clonotype turned up a few times. The rearrangement uses TRBV6-1 and TRBJ1-2; TRBD1 matches at 11 bases. CDR3 length: 16 amino acids. Trimming took 5 bases from V and 6 from J; bases not matched to a gene: 11. The V gene's germline CDR1 is MNHNS and CDR2 SASEGT. CDR3 sequence: CASSLSGTGGRNGYTF. The CDR3 nucleotides read TGTGCCAGCAGTCTTTCCGGGACAGGGGGGAGGAATGGCTACACCTTC.

The J gene is TRBJ2-7, the V gene TRBV19; D remains ambiguous. The CDR3 totals 13 residues. Trimming left V 6 bases short and J 7 bases short, with 16 bases between. Per the germline V gene, CDR1 is LNHDA and CDR2 is SQIVND (reference sequence). The CDR3 DNA follows: TGTGCCAGTAGCCCTCGGAGCCTTGGTGAGCAGTACTTC. Protein product: CASSPRSLGEQYF.

There are a few counts of this clonotype. This sequence joins TRBV29-1 and TRBJ2-3; 8 nucleotides align to TRBD2. The CDR3 sequence is 16 residues long. Germline trimming cut 1 base from V and 2 bases from J; bases unmatched to any gene: 8. Germline V gene sequence: CDR1 SQVTM, CDR2 ANQGSEA. CDR3 amino acids: CSVEGAFSGTTDTQYF. CDR3 nucleotide sequence: TGCAGCGTTGAAGGGGCCTTTAGCGGGACCACAGATACGCAGTATTTT.

The chain uses TRBV7-2 and TRBJ1-5; 7 bases fit TRBD1. V gave up 4 bases and J gave up 4 bases; unmatched junction bases: 10. There are 16 residues in the CDR3. Germline V gives CDR1 SGHTA, CDR2 FQGNSA. The CDR3 nucleotides read TGTGCCAGCAGCTGGGGGGGGGACAGACGAAATCAGCCCCAGCATTTT. As protein: CASSWGGDRRNQPQHF.

This chain links TRBV20-1 with TRBJ2-2; 7 bases are shared with TRBD1. Germline V gene lookup returns CDR1 DFQATT and CDR2 SNEGSKA (reference sequence). The CDR3 length is 16 residues. Trimming cost V 4 bases and J 1 base; bases outside gene matches: 9. This CDR3 reads CSATRETGWNTGELFF. DNA for the CDR3: TGCAGTGCTACTAGGGAGACAGGGTGGAACACCGGGGAGCTGTTTTTT.

This clonotype has just a few counts. The rearrangement links TRBV18 to TRBJ1-2, with D perhaps matching TRBD1 (5 bases). CDR3 length: 14 amino acids. Germline V gives CDR1 KGHSH, CDR2 LQKENI. Trimming removed 3 bases from V and 6 bases from J, with 14 bases in between. The CDR3 spells CASSPIRGQNGYTF. The CDR3 region has the DNA TGTGCCAGCTCACCGATACGCGGACAAAATGGCTACACCTTC.

This clonotype was picked up a small number of times. The chain carries TRBV7-3 and TRBJ2-5; 9 nucleotides agree with TRBD1. CDR1 and CDR2 (germline): SGHTA, FQGTGA. Trimming at V came to 6 bases and at J to 5 bases, leaving 7 bases not matched to a gene. The length of the CDR3 is 14 residues. The CDR3 loop is CASSATGGAETQYF. CDR3 in DNA: TGTGCCAGCAGTGCTACAGGGGGCGCCGAGACCCAGTACTTC.

In its sample, this clonotype was seen a few times. This chain's CDR3 is CASGTGANVLTF. The CDR3 DNA reads TGTGCGTCGGGCACCGGGGCCAACGTCCTGACTTTC. J is TRBJ2-6 and V is TRBV28; D call uncertain. The CDR3 totals 12 residues. CDR1 is MDHEN, CDR2 SYDVKM, per germline.

This clonotype is termed medium-sized. The CDR3 is CASSRTANSPLHF. In DNA form, the CDR3 reads TGTGCCAGCAGCAGGACAGCGAATTCACCCCTCCACTTT. The rearrangement joins TRBV7-2 to TRBJ1-6; D is perhaps TRBD1 (6 bases). Trimming cost V 5 bases and J 7 bases, with 9 bases left between them. Germline V gene data show CDR1 as SGHTA and CDR2 as FQGNSA. The CDR3 consists of 13 residues.

This clonotype is classed as medium-sized. V gene TRBV6-1 combines with J gene TRBJ1-5, with D unresolved. This CDR3 spans 12 amino acids. The germline gives CDR1 MNHNS, CDR2 SASEGT. V dropped 4 bases and J dropped 10 bases, with 11 bases sitting between them. CDR3 in DNA: TGTGCCAGCAGTGGAGTTAGGGCACCCCAGCATTTT. Protein product: CASSGVRAPQHF.

The chain combines TRBV20-1 with TRBJ2-6, with 8 bases lining up with TRBD2. This CDR3 is built from 18 residues. Germline V gene sequence: CDR1 DFQATT, CDR2 SNEGSKA (reference sequence). J lost 0 bases, V lost 0 bases, and 7 bases had no gene match. CDR3 nucleotides: TGCAGTGCTAGAGATCTGTCGGGGACTAGCTCTGGGGCCAACGTCCTGACTTTC. It translates to CSARDLSGTSSGANVLTF.

The J gene is TRBJ2-3, the V gene TRBV18, with D unclear. CDR3 length: 16 amino acids. Per the germline V gene, CDR1 is KGHSH and CDR2 is LQKENI. Between the trimmed V and J ends, which lost 0 bases and 0 bases, there was a span of 10 bases. CDR3 amino acids: CASSPPGFTSTDTQYF. The CDR3 DNA sequence: TGTGCCAGCTCACCACCGGGGTTCACTAGCACAGATACGCAGTATTTT.

This chain connects TRBV19 to TRBJ1-2; 8 bases agree with TRBD1. The V gene's germline CDR1 is LNHDA and CDR2 SQIVND (reference sequence). There are 11 residues in the CDR3. The CDR3 here is CSGQGTHGYTF. Here the CDR3 DNA reads TGTTCAGGACAGGGAACCCATGGCTACACCTTC.

This clonotype was counted only a few times. The gene calls are TRBV11-2 and TRBJ2-1; D may be TRBD2 (5 bases). V gave up 1 base and J gave up 2 bases, with 9 bases separating them. Per germline, CDR1 SGHAT and CDR2 FQNNGV. The CDR3 is made up of 15 amino acids. In DNA, the CDR3 is TGTGCCAGCAGCTTAGGACCCGGGGCCTACAATGAGCAGTTCTTC. This gives the protein CASSLGPGAYNEQFF. The whole variable domain, filled in from reference TRBV11-2 and TRBJ2-1, reads EAGVAQSPRYKIIEKRQSVAFWCNPISGHATLYWYQQILGQGPKLLIQFQNNGVVDDSQLPKDRFSAERLKGVDSTLKIQPAKLEDSAVYLCASSLGPGAYNEQFFGPGTRLTVL.

A few counts support this clonotype. The rearrangement links TRBV27 to TRBJ2-5; 7 bases fit TRBD1. In germline, CDR1 is MNHEY, CDR2 SMNVEV (reference sequence). The CDR3 covers 14 residues. V dropped 1 base and J dropped 5; count of bases not matched to a gene: 4. The CDR3 region is CASSLWQGVETQYF. DNA of the CDR3: TGTGCCAGCAGTTTATGGCAGGGGGTTGAGACCCAGTACTTC.

The V call is TRBV7-3, the J call TRBJ2-3; maybe TRBD2 (6 bases). This CDR3 is 15 amino acids long. V was shortened by 5 bases and J by 1 base, with 13 bases between the two germline ends. Germline assignment: CDR1 SGHTA and CDR2 FQGTGA. The CDR3 DNA reads as TGTGCCAGCAGCCCCCTACTAGCCCGCACAGATACGCAGTATTTT. Translation gives CASSPLLARTDTQYF.

Written as DNA, the CDR3 is TGTGCCAGTAGTATCGGCCCTCAGGTCTACAATGAGCAGTTCTTC. It translates to CASSIGPQVYNEQFF. The chain carries TRBV19 and TRBJ2-1, with D unclear. Trimming cost V 3 bases and J 3 bases, with 12 bases left between them. Germline assignment: CDR1 LNHDA and CDR2 SQIVND (reference sequence). CDR3 length equals 15 residues.

CDR3: CASSPRGGYEQYF. CDR3 sequence (DNA): TGTGCCAGCTCACCACGAGGGGGTTACGAGCAGTACTTC. This chain joins TRBV18 and TRBJ2-7; D might be TRBD1 (6 bases). In germline, CDR1 is KGHSH, CDR2 LQKENI. Between the trimmed V and J ends, which lost 1 base and 4 bases, there was a span of 8 bases. This CDR3 has 13 amino acids.

The chain has TRBV5-4 and TRBJ1-2; TRBD1 aligns across 7 bases. The CDR3 runs 16 residues. Per germline, CDR1 SGHNT and CDR2 YYREEE (reference sequence). The trim removed 0 bases at V and 1 base at J, leaving 6 bases unmatched. Written as DNA, the CDR3 is TGTGCCAGCAGCTTGGAGGGGGCGTTGGGTAACTATGGCTACACCTTC. Protein: CASSLEGALGNYGYTF. Combining the CDR3 with reference TRBV5-4 and TRBJ1-2 gives the whole variable domain ETGVTQSPTHLIKTRGQQVTLRCSSQSGHNTVSWYQQALGQGPQFIFQYYREEENGRGNFPPRFSGLQFPNYSSELNVNALELDDSALYLCASSLEGALGNYGYTFGSGTRLTVV.